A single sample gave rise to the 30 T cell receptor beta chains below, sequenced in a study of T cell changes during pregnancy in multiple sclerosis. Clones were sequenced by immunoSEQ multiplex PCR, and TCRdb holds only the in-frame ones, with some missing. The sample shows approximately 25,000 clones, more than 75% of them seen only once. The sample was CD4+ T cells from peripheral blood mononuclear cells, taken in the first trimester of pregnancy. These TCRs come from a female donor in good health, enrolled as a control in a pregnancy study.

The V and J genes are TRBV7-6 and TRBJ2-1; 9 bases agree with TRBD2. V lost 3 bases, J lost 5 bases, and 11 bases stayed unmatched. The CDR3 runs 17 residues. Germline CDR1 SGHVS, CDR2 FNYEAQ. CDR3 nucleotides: TGTGCCAGCAGCTTGGCCCCTAGCGGGATTACCAACAATGAGCAGTTCTTC. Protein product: CASSLAPSGITNNEQFF. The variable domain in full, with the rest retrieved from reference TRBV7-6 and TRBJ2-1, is GAGVSQSPRYKVTKRGQDVALRCDPISGHVSLYWYRQALGQGPEFLTYFNYEAQQDKSGLPNDRFSAERPEGSISTLTIQRTEQRDSAMYRCASSLAPSGITNNEQFFGPGTRLTVL.

CDR3 protein: CASTRGGATNEKLFF. The CDR3 coding sequence is TGTGCCAGCACCCGCGGAGGCGCAACTAATGAAAAACTGTTTTTT. The rearrangement links TRBV6-5 to TRBJ1-4; no reliable D call. The germline V gene encodes CDR1 MNHEY and CDR2 SVGAGI. This CDR3 region has 15 residues. The V end lost 7 bases, the J end lost 0 bases, and 12 bases lay between the germline ends.

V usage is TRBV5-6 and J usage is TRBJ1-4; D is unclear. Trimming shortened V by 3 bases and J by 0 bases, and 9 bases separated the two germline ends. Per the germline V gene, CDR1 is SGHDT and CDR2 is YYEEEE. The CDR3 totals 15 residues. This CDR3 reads CASSSRASTNEKLFF. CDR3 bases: TGTGCCAGCAGCTCCCGCGCCTCAACTAATGAAAAACTGTTTTTT.

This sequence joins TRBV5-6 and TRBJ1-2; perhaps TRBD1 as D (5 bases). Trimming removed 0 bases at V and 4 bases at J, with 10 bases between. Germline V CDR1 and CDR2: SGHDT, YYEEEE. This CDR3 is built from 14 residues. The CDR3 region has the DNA TGTGCCAGCAGCTTGGTGAGGCAGGGCTATGGCTACACCTTC. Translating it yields CASSLVRQGYGYTF.

For the CDR3, the DNA is TGTGCCAGCAGTTACGCCTTTAGAGTTACAGGGAATGAGCAGTTCTTC. This codes for CASSYAFRVTGNEQFF. The chain carries TRBV6-5 and TRBJ2-1, with TRBD1 as a possible D gene (6 bases). CDR3 length equals 16 residues. Per germline, CDR1 MNHEY and CDR2 SVGAGI. Trimming removed 2 bases from V and 7 bases from J, with 18 bases in between.

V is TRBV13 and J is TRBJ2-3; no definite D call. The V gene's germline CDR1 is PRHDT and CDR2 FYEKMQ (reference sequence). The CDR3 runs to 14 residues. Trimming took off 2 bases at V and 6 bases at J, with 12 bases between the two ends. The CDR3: CASSLTPYSDTQYF. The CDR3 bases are TGTGCCAGCAGCTTAACTCCCTACTCGGATACGCAGTATTTT. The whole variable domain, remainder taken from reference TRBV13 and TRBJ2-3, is AAGVIQSPRHLIKEKRETATLKCYPIPRHDTVYWYQQGPGQDPQFLISFYEKMQSDKGSIPDRFSAQQFSDYHSELNMSSLELGDSALYFCASSLTPYSDTQYFGPGTRLTVL.

The CDR3: CASSHPPRGETQYF. In DNA form, the CDR3 reads TGTGCCAGCAGTCACCCGCCTCGGGGGGAGACCCAGTACTTC. The J gene is TRBJ2-5, the V gene TRBV6-6, with D tentatively TRBD2 (6 bases). Trimming shortened V by 5 bases and J by 5 bases, and 15 bases separated the two germline ends. This CDR3 is built from 14 residues. Germline assignment: CDR1 MNHNY and CDR2 SVGAGI (reference sequence).

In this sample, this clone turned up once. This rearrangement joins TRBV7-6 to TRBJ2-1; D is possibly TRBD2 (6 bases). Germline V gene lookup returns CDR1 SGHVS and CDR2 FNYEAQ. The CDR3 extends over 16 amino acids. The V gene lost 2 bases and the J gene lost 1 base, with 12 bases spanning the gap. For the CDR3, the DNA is TGTGCCAGCAGCTTAAAAGGCGCGGGATCCTACAATGAGCAGTTCTTC. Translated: CASSLKGAGSYNEQFF.

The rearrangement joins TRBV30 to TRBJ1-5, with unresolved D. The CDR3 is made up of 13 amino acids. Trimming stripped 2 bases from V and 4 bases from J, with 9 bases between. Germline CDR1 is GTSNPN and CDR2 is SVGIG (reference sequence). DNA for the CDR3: TGTGCCTGGAGTCCAACAGCAAATCAGCCCCAGCATTTT. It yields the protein CAWSPTANQPQHF. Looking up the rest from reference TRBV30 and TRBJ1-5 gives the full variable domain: SQTIHQWPATLVQPVGSPLSLECTVEGTSNPNLYWYRQAAGRGLQLLFYSVGIGQISSEVPQNLSASRPQDRQFILSSKKLLLSDSGFYLCAWSPTANQPQHFGDGTRLSIL.

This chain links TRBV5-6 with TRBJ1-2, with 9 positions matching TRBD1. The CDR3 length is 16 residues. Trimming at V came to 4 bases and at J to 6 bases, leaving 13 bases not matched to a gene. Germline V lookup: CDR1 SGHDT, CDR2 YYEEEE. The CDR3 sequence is CASSPYSGTGIHGYTF. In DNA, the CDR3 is TGTGCCAGCAGCCCTTACTCCGGGACAGGGATTCATGGCTACACCTTC.

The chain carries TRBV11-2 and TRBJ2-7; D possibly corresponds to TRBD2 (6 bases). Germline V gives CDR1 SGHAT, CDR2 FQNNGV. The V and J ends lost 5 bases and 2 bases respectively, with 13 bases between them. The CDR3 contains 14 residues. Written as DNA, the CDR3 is TGTGCCAGCAGCCCGCCCGGGGGAACCTACGAGCAGTACTTC. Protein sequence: CASSPPGGTYEQYF.

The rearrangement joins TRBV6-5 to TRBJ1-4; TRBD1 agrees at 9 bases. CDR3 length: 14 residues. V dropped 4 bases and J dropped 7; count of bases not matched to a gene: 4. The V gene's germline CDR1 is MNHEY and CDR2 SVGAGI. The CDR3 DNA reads TGTGCCAGCAGTTCCGGGACAGGGCTTGAAAAACTGTTTTTT. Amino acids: CASSSGTGLEKLFF.

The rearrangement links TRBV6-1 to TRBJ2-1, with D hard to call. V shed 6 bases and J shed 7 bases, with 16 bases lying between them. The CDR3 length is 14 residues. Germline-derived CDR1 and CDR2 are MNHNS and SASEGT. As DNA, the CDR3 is TGTGCCAGCAGGTCCACAGATCCCCTGAATGAGCAGTTCTTC. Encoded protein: CASRSTDPLNEQFF.

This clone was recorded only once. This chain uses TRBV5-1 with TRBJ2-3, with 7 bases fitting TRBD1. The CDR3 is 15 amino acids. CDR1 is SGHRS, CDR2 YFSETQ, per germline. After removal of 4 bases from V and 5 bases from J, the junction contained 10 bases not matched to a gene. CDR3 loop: CASSRTGSQGDTQYF. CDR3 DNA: TGCGCCAGCAGCCGGACAGGCAGTCAGGGAGATACGCAGTATTTT.

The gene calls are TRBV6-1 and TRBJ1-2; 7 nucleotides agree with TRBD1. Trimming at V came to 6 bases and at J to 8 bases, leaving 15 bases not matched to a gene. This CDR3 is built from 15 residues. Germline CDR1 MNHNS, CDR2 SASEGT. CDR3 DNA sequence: TGTGCCAGCAGGGTGGACAGGTCTATGGGTTTCGGCTACACCTTC. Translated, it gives CASRVDRSMGFGYTF.

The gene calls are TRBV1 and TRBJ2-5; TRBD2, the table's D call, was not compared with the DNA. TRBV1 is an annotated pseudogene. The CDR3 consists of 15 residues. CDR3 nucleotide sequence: TGCACCAGCAGCCAAATTCTCCTAGCGGTAGAGACCCAGTACTTC. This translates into CTSSQILLAVETQYF.

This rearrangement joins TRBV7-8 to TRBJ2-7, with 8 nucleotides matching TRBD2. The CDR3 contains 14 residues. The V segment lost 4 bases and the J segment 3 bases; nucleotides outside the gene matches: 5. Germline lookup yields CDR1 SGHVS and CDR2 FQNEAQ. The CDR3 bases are TGTGCCAGCAGCTCATCACGGGGGGGCTACGAGCAGTACTTC. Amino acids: CASSSSRGGYEQYF.

This chain's CDR3 is CASKGREGGYNEQFF. The CDR3 DNA reads TGTGCCAGCAAGGGGCGGGAGGGCGGGTACAATGAGCAGTTCTTC. This chain joins TRBV28 and TRBJ2-1; the match to TRBD2 covers 9 bases. Per germline, CDR1 MDHEN and CDR2 SYDVKM. Trimming removed 7 bases from V and 4 bases from J; junction bases left unmatched: 8. This CDR3 comprises 15 residues. The whole variable domain, remainder taken from reference TRBV28 and TRBJ2-1, is DVKVTQSSRYLVKRTGEKVFLECVQDMDHENMFWYRQDPGLGLRLIYFSYDVKMKEKGDIPEGYSVSREKKERFSLILESASTNQTSMYLCASKGREGGYNEQFFGPGTRLTVL.

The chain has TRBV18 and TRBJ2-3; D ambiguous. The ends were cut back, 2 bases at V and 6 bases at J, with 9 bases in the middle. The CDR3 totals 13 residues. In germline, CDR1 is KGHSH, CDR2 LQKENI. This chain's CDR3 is CASSPSARDTQYF. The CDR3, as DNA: TGTGCCAGCTCACCAAGTGCTCGGGATACGCAGTATTTT.

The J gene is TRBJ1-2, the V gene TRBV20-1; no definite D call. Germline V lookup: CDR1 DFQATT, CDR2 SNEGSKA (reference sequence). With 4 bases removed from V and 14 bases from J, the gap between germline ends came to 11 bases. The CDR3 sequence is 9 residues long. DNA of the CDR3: TGCAGTGCTACCGGGATCGTGACCTTC. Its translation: CSATGIVTF.

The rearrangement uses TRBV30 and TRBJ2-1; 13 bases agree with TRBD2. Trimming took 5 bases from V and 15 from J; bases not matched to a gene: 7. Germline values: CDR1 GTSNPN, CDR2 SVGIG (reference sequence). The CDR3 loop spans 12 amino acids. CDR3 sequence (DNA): TGTGCCTGGCATACTAGCGGGGGGGCCGCGTTCTTC. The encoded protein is CAWHTSGGAAFF.

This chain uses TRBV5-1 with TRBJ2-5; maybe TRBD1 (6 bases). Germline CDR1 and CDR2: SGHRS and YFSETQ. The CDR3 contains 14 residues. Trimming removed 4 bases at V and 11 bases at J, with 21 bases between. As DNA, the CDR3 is TGCGCCAGCAGCCCCGACGCCACAGGGAATGAGCAGTACTTC. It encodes CASSPDATGNEQYF.

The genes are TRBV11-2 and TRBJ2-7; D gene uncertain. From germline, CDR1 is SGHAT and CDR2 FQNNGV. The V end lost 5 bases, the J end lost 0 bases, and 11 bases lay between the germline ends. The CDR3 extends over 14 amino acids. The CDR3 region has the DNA TGTGCCAGCAGCCCGAGGTCGGACTCCTACGAGCAGTACTTC. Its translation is CASSPRSDSYEQYF.

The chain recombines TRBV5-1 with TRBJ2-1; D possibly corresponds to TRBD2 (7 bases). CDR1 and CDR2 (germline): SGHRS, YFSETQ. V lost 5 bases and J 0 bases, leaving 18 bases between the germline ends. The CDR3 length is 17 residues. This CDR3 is CASSGRGAQYSYNEQFF. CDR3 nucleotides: TGCGCCAGCAGTGGACGGGGGGCGCAGTACTCCTACAATGAGCAGTTCTTC.

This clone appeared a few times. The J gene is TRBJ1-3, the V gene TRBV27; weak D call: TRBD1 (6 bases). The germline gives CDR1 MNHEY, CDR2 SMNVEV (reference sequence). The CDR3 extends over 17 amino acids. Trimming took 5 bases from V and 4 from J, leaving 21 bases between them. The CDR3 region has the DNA TGTGCCAGCAGTCGGCAGGGGACCACCCTTGTCGGAAACACCATATATTTT. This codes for CASSRQGTTLVGNTIYF.

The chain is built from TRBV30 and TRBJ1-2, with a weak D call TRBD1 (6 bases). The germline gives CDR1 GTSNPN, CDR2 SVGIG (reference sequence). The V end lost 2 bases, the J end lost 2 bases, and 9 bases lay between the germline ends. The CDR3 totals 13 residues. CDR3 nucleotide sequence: TGTGCCTGGAGTCAGCAGGGGAACTATGGCTACACCTTC. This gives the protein CAWSQQGNYGYTF.

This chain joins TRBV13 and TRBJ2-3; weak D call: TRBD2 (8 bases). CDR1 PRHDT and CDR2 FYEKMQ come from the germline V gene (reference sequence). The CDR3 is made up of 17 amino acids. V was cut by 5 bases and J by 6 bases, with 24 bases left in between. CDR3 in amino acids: CASSHRTSRLRGDTQYF. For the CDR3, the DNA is TGTGCCAGCAGCCACCGGACTAGCCGCCTCAGGGGGGATACGCAGTATTTT. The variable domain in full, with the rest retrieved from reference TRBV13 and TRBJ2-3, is AAGVIQSPRHLIKEKRETATLKCYPIPRHDTVYWYQQGPGQDPQFLISFYEKMQSDKGSIPDRFSAQQFSDYHSELNMSSLELGDSALYFCASSHRTSRLRGDTQYFGPGTRLTVL.

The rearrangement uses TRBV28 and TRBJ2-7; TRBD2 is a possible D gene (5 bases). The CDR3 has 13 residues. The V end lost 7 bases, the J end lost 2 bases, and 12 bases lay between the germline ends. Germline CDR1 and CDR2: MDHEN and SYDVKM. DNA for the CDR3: TGTGCCAGCACCGGGATAACCCCCTACGAGCAGTACTTC. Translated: CASTGITPYEQYF.

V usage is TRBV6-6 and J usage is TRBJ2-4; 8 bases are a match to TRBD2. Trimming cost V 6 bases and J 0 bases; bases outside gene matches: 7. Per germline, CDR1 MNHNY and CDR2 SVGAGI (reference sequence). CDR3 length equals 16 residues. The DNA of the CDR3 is TGTGCCAGCAGATGGGGCGGGGGGATAGCCAAAAACATTCAGTACTTC. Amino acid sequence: CASRWGGGIAKNIQYF.

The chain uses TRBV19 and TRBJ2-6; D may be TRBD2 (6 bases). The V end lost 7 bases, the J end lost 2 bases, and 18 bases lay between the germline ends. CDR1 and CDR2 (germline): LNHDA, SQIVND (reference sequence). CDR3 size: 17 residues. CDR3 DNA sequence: TGTGCCAGTACCCATCCTGGCGGGGCAGCTGGGGCCAACGTCCTGACTTTC. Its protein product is CASTHPGGAAGANVLTF.